The 8 T cell receptor beta chains listed next were all sequenced from one sample in a study of shared clonotypes between healthy human individuals. Repertoires were generated with immunoSEQ multiplex PCR, while TCRdb's copy carries only in-frame clones and drops some. This table has about 470,000 clones, more than 75% appearing once. The specimen sequenced was PBMCs. The receptors were sampled from a woman in her 40s in good health. Some clones in this sample may be carry-over from other donors' samples.

J is TRBJ2-7 and V is TRBV5-1; tentatively, D is TRBD1 (6 bases). The V and J ends lost 5 bases and 2 bases respectively, with 11 bases between them. This CDR3 contains 13 residues. Germline loops: CDR1 SGHRS, CDR2 YFSETQ. Here the CDR3 reads CASRLQGTYEQYF. The CDR3 DNA reads TGCGCCAGCAGGCTTCAGGGGACCTACGAGCAGTACTTC.

Comment on this clone: The likely explanation is a read error, given a far larger clone one base away. The chain recombines TRBV30 with TRBJ2-1; 7 bases are a match to TRBD1. Germline V gene data show CDR1 as GTSNPN and CDR2 as SVGIG (reference sequence). The CDR3 is 13 residues long. The CDR3 loop reads CAWSGDSYNGQFF. DNA for the CDR3: TGTGCCTGGAGTGGGGACAGCTACAATGGGCAGTTCTTC.

The chain uses TRBV6-1 and TRBJ1-2; maybe TRBD1 (6 bases). The V gene lost 0 bases and the J gene lost 4 bases, with 12 bases spanning the gap. The CDR3 sequence is 15 residues long. CDR1 and CDR2 from the germline V gene are MNHNS and SASEGT. The CDR3 sequence is CASSEATGTPYGYTF. The DNA of the CDR3 is TGTGCCAGCAGTGAAGCCACAGGGACACCCTATGGCTACACCTTC.

CDR3: CASSLGLDNPNSPLHF. CDR3 DNA: TGTGCCAGCAGCTTGGGCTTGGACAACCCTAATTCACCCCTCCACTTT. The chain couples TRBV5-6 to TRBJ1-6, with a weak D call TRBD1 (5 bases). The V and J ends lost 0 bases and 6 bases respectively, with 13 bases between them. Germline CDR1 SGHDT, CDR2 YYEEEE. The CDR3 consists of 16 residues.

Of note for this clone: This sample also contains other DNA sequences that code for the same CDR3. This rearrangement joins TRBV27 to TRBJ2-2; maybe TRBD2 (6 bases). The germline CDR1 and CDR2 sequences are MNHEY and SMNVEV (reference sequence). The germline V and J ends were trimmed by 7 bases and 2 bases, with 11 bases remaining between them. The CDR3 totals 14 residues. The CDR3 DNA is TGTGCCAGCAAATTCGGGAGAAACACCGGGGAGCTGTTTTTT. Encoded protein: CASKFGRNTGELFF.

The chain links TRBV5-1 to TRBJ2-7; a weak D match, TRBD2 (6 bases). Deletions cut 4 bases from V and 5 bases from J, with 19 bases between. Per germline, CDR1 SGHRS and CDR2 YFSETQ. The CDR3 spans 15 residues. The CDR3 loop reads CASSSGWGVEDEQYF. The CDR3 DNA is TGCGCCAGCAGCAGCGGTTGGGGGGTTGAAGACGAGCAGTACTTC.

This chain links TRBV29-1 with TRBJ2-2; D is undetermined. V lost 6 bases and J 2 bases, leaving 10 bases between the germline ends. Germline V gene data show CDR1 as SQVTM and CDR2 as ANQGSEA. The CDR3 runs to 13 residues. In DNA form, the CDR3 reads TGCAGCGTGGAGATCGTCAACACCGGGGAGCTGTTTTTT. This codes for CSVEIVNTGELFF.

CDR3: CASSPGTPSSYNEQFF. The CDR3 region has the DNA TGTGCCAGCTCACCTGGGACTCCTAGCTCCTACAATGAGCAGTTCTTC. The rearrangement uses TRBV18 and TRBJ2-1; tentative D call: TRBD2 (6 bases). Per the germline V gene, CDR1 is KGHSH and CDR2 is LQKENI. The CDR3 spans 16 residues. Trimming shortened V by 3 bases and J by 0 bases, and 12 bases separated the two germline ends.